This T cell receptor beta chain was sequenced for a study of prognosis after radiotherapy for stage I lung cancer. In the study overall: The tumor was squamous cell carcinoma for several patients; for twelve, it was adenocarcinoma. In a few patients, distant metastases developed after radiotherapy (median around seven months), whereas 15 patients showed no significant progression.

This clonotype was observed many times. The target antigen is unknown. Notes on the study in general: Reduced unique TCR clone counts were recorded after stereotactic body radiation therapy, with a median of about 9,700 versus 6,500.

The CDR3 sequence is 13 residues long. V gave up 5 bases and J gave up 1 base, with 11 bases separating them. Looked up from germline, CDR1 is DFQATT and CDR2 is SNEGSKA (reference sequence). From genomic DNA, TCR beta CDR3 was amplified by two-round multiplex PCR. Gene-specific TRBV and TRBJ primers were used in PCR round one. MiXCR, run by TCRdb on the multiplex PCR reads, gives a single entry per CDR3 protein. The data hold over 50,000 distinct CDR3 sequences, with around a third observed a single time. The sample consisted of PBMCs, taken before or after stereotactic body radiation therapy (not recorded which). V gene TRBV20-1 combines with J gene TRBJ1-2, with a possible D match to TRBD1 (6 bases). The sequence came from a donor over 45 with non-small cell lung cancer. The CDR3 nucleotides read TGCAGTGCTGGAGGGGGGATTAACTATGGCTACACCTTC. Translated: CSAGGGINYGYTF.